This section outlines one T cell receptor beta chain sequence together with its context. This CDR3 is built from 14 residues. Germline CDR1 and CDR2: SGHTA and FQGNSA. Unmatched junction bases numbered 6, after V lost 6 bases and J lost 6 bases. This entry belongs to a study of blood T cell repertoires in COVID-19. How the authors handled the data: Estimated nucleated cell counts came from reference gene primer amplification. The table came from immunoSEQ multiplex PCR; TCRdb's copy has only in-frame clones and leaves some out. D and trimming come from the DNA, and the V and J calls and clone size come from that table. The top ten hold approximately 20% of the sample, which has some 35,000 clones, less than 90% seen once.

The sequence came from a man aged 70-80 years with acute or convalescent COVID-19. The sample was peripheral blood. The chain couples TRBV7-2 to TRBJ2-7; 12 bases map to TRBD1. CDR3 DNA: TGTGCCAGCAGTTTGGGACAGGGGGCCGGCGAGCAGTACTTC. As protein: CASSLGQGAGEQYF.